The T cell receptor (beta chain) under discussion was sequenced for a study of OX40 agonist ivuxolimab in advanced cancers. The data were produced by immunoSEQ multiplex PCR, yet TCRdb's version contains in-frame clones alone and is incomplete. The sample holds roughly 120,000 clones, about nine tenths seen once. Germline-derived CDR1 and CDR2 are LNHDA and SQIVND (reference sequence). The CDR3 consists of 14 residues. The J segment lost 8 bases and the V segment lost 3 bases, leaving 7 bases of the junction unmatched. The material was CD4+ or CD8+ T cells sorted from blood, obtained in a trial of the OX40 agonist ivuxolimab. The clonotype comes from an adult with an advanced solid tumor such as melanoma, head and neck, liver or kidney cancer. This chain joins TRBV19 and TRBJ2-3; 8 nucleotides agree with TRBD2. The CDR3 here is CASSISAGDVTQYF. The CDR3, as DNA: TGTGCCAGTAGTATCTCAGCGGGAGATGTTACGCAGTATTTT. Combining the CDR3 with reference TRBV19 and TRBJ2-3 gives the whole variable domain DGGITQSPKYLFRKEGQNVTLSCEQNLNHDAMYWYRQDPGQGLRLIYYSQIVNDFQKGDIAEGYSVSREKKESFPLTVTSAQKNPTAFYLCASSISAGDVTQYFGPGTRLTVL.